This is a list of T cell receptor beta chains from one sample in a study of CD8+ T cells in alopecia areata. The table came from immunoSEQ multiplex PCR; TCRdb's copy has only in-frame clones and leaves some out. The sample lists 150,000 to 200,000 clones; roughly 60% were seen once. The material was CD4+ T cells sorted from blood, obtained at week 24, from a patient treated with tofacitinib. Every receptor here comes from a human donor with alopecia areata. The CDR3 runs from the conserved cysteine through the conserved F or W. Each record gives: V gene, D gene, clone size, J gene, CDR3 protein, CDR3 DNA. D genes are given only for firm matches. Some rows mark clone size as missing; the rest say once, few, many or name a class of expanded clone.

v_gene: TRBV29-1; d_gene: TRBD1; abundance: few; j_gene: TRBJ1-1; CDR3aa: CSVGDRGLTEAFF; CDR3nt: TGCAGCGTGGGGGACAGGGGTTTGACTGAAGCTTTCTTT
v_gene: TRBV7-8; d_gene: TRBD1; abundance: NA; j_gene: TRBJ2-1; CDR3aa: CASSLVGTGLDEQFF; CDR3nt: TGTGCCAGCAGCTTAGTCGGGACAGGGCTTGATGAGCAGTTCTTC
v_gene: TRBV5-6; d_gene: NA; abundance: NA; j_gene: TRBJ1-2; CDR3aa: CASSSYGSPVAYGYTF; CDR3nt: TGTGCCAGCAGCTCATACGGGTCCCCGGTAGCTTATGGCTACACCTTC
v_gene: TRBV7-9; d_gene: NA; abundance: NA; j_gene: TRBJ2-6; CDR3aa: CASSLLGPGANVLTF; CDR3nt: TGTGCCAGCAGCTTACTAGGACCTGGGGCCAACGTCCTGACTTTC
v_gene: TRBV28; d_gene: NA; abundance: NA; j_gene: TRBJ1-1; CDR3aa: CASSTQGGPTEAFF; CDR3nt: TGTGCCAGCAGCACCCAAGGGGGACCCACTGAAGCTTTCTTT
v_gene: TRBV6-5; d_gene: TRBD1; abundance: NA; j_gene: TRBJ1-2; CDR3aa: CASRGTGGGYTF; CDR3nt: TGTGCCAGCAGGGGGACAGGGGGCGGCTACACCTTC
v_gene: TRBV2; d_gene: TRBD1; abundance: NA; j_gene: TRBJ1-5; CDR3aa: CASSADRGRQPQHF; CDR3nt: TGTGCCAGCAGTGCGGACAGGGGAAGGCAGCCCCAGCATTTT
v_gene: TRBV29-1; d_gene: TRBD1; abundance: once; j_gene: TRBJ2-1; CDR3aa: CSVGGQGIQFF; CDR3nt: TGCAGCGTTGGAGGACAGGGAATTCAGTTCTTC
v_gene: TRBV15; d_gene: NA; abundance: once; j_gene: TRBJ1-4; CDR3aa: CATSRATNEKLFF; CDR3nt: TGTGCCACCAGCAGGGCAACTAATGAAAAACTGTTTTTT
v_gene: TRBV5-4; d_gene: NA; abundance: once; j_gene: TRBJ2-1; CDR3aa: CASSLTGGPIYNEQFF; CDR3nt: TGTGCCAGCAGCCTTACTGGCGGGCCGATCTACAATGAGCAGTTCTTC
v_gene: TRBV5-8; d_gene: NA; abundance: NA; j_gene: TRBJ2-5; CDR3aa: CASSRRGQETQYF; CDR3nt: TGTGCCAGCAGCCGGAGGGGACAAGAGACCCAGTACTTC
v_gene: TRBV4-1; d_gene: NA; abundance: NA; j_gene: TRBJ2-7; CDR3aa: CASSQVGGYEQYF; CDR3nt: TGCGCCAGCAGCCAAGTGGGGGGCTACGAGCAGTACTTC
v_gene: TRBV30; d_gene: NA; abundance: few; j_gene: TRBJ2-5; CDR3aa: CAWSPGGGGKTQYF; CDR3nt: TGTGCCTGGAGTCCGGGAGGAGGGGGTAAGACCCAGTACTTC
v_gene: TRBV12-5; d_gene: NA; abundance: NA; j_gene: TRBJ2-5; CDR3aa: CASGGTPMTQYF; CDR3nt: TGTGCTAGTGGAGGAACCCCCATGACCCAGTACTTC
v_gene: TRBV7-2; d_gene: NA; abundance: many; j_gene: TRBJ1-2; CDR3aa: CASSLSQNYGYTF; CDR3nt: TGTGCCAGCAGCTTATCCCAAAACTATGGCTACACCTTC
v_gene: TRBV29-1; d_gene: TRBD1; abundance: NA; j_gene: TRBJ1-5; CDR3aa: CSVGLTGDSNQPQHF; CDR3nt: TGCAGCGTAGGCCTCACAGGGGATAGCAATCAGCCCCAGCATTTT
v_gene: TRBV7-2; d_gene: NA; abundance: NA; j_gene: TRBJ2-1; CDR3aa: CASSQVDGFYNEQFF; CDR3nt: TGTGCCAGCAGCCAGGTGGATGGGTTCTACAATGAGCAGTTCTTC
v_gene: TRBV29-1; d_gene: NA; abundance: NA; j_gene: TRBJ2-5; CDR3aa: CSVVVAAAGETQYF; CDR3nt: TGCAGCGTTGTGGTGGCAGCGGCCGGGGAGACCCAGTACTTC
v_gene: TRBV29-1; d_gene: TRBD2; abundance: NA; j_gene: TRBJ2-7; CDR3aa: CSAGGVYEQYF; CDR3nt: TGCAGCGCTGGGGGGGTCTACGAGCAGTACTTC
v_gene: TRBV6-6; d_gene: NA; abundance: NA; j_gene: TRBJ2-6; CDR3aa: CASSYGLAGANVLTF; CDR3nt: TGTGCCAGCAGTTACGGCCTAGCTGGGGCCAACGTCCTGACTTTC
v_gene: TRBV9; d_gene: TRBD2; abundance: NA; j_gene: TRBJ2-3; CDR3aa: CASSVGERGGGEDTQYF; CDR3nt: TGTGCCAGCAGCGTCGGGGAGCGGGGAGGAGGGGAAGATACGCAGTATTTT
v_gene: TRBV29-1; d_gene: NA; abundance: NA; j_gene: TRBJ2-5; CDR3aa: CSVSPGQETQYF; CDR3nt: TGCAGCGTTTCCCCGGGGCAAGAGACCCAGTACTTC
v_gene: TRBV5-1; d_gene: NA; abundance: NA; j_gene: TRBJ2-1; CDR3aa: CASSRTLDEQFF; CDR3nt: TGCGCCAGCAGTAGGACTTTGGATGAGCAGTTCTTC
v_gene: TRBV30; d_gene: NA; abundance: once; j_gene: TRBJ2-3; CDR3aa: CAYRQEYTDTQYF; CDR3nt: TGTGCCTACCGACAGGAATACACAGATACGCAGTATTTT
v_gene: TRBV27; d_gene: NA; abundance: few; j_gene: TRBJ1-6; CDR3aa: CASSLRRSPNSPLHF; CDR3nt: TGTGCCAGCAGTTTAAGGCGCTCTCCTAATTCACCCCTCCACTTT
v_gene: TRBV4-1; d_gene: NA; abundance: NA; j_gene: TRBJ2-1; CDR3aa: CASSQDGTTYNEQFF; CDR3nt: TGCGCCAGCAGCCAAGATGGGACAACCTACAATGAGCAGTTCTTC
v_gene: TRBV30; d_gene: NA; abundance: NA; j_gene: TRBJ2-7; CDR3aa: CAYRRGRLEQYF; CDR3nt: TGTGCCTACAGGAGGGGCAGGTTGGAGCAGTACTTC